This T cell receptor (beta chain) originates from a study of cytomegalovirus exposure and HLA in healthy donors (dated by TCRdb to about 2017). Regarding the complete study: An earlier analysis of a few hundred of the donors reported around 280 Gb of sequence data and around 120 million unique TCR beta sequences obtained from roughly 180 million T cells. An early release covering over 500 HLA-typed donors comprised approximately 290 gigabases of sequencing data and around 86 million unique TCR sequences. Of the 350 to 400 genotyped donors, approximately 83% fell in the genetic ancestry cluster associated with self-reported Caucasian donors. The study was designed to test whether signatures of past pathogen exposure could be identified by cataloging public T cell receptors. Using immunosequencing, the study profiled T cell repertoires from 500 to 800 subjects and related those repertoires to cytomegalovirus serostatus. Besides the first cohort of approximately 670 subjects, a separate validation cohort made up of roughly 120 different subjects was used. To predict cytomegalovirus infection status, the study brought together high-throughput TCR immunosequencing, statistical association of individual TCRs with disease status, and machine learning. A later analysis re-examined previously published TCR beta repertoires from over 500 donors and added high-resolution HLA genotyping to investigate patterns of TCR occurrence. The later analysis used no new phenotypic data to find candidate immune exposures, relying instead on TCR beta sequences and their occurrence across donors. In an earlier analysis of a few hundred of the donors, high-throughput TCR beta sequencing was used to judge whether each TCR beta V gene segment behaved as functional or pseudogenic. Donor age, sex, ethnicity and CMV serostatus were collected together with the repertoire data. A later genetic analysis took genome-wide SNP genotypes for about three fifths of the 666 donors and used that subset as a discovery cohort. All discovery cohort repertoires had been generated using a single sequencing platform. Class I and class II HLA loci were covered by the typing at four-digit resolution. The number of typed donors differed by locus: 629-630 for A, B, C, DRB1 and DQB1; 500 to 550 for DQA1; about 600 for DPA1; and some 450 for DPB1. A few DR-DQ haplotypes were treated as single units for association and clustering because of strong linkage in the cohort. Among 300 to 500 genotyped donors of the cohort, an average of around 250,000 unique TCR beta nucleotide sequences was sequenced per donor, of which approximately 19% were non-productive. The paper's findings and limits, for the study overall: Because counts were too low, 15 to 20 rarely observed V segments, including chromosome 9 orphons, were excluded from the earlier analysis of roughly 580 of the donors. It was suggested by the authors that the approach could potentially be generalized to other disease states and immunological phenotypes. In a later analysis, TCR association rates were found to vary across HLA loci, with the most associated TCRs seen for DRB1 alleles and the fewest for HLA-C alleles. The presence/absence analyses assumed that sequencing depth was roughly uniform across donors, and that assumption may not be true. In the study, 150 to 200 TCR beta chains were listed as associated with cytomegalovirus. In both the original and validation cohorts, the classifier was reported to diagnose cytomegalovirus status with high specificity and sensitivity. A group of highly shared sequence variants was considered likely to be a technical artifact of the sequencing pipeline. In a later analysis, some 18,000 TCR beta sequences were associated with specific HLA alleles at a false discovery rate of 0.05. Compared with the approximately 670-donor mean, donors in an Asian-associated ancestry cluster had fewer N-insertions in productive TCRs, according to a later genetic analysis. A later analysis reported that several top co-occurrence clusters appeared linked to parvovirus B19, influenza, CMV and Epstein-Barr virus. CMV serostatus was the only immune exposure information available for the cohort. V-gene and J-gene trimming of TCR beta chains was associated with a missense DCLRE1C variant in a later genetic analysis, and the association was replicated in an independent cohort. Across donors, most TCR sequences were observed very rarely, whereas some public TCRs were present in many individuals. This cohort had only TCR beta chains sequenced, and the lack of alpha or paired-chain data limited which features could be detected. Correlated functional status among segregating V segments might reflect linkage disequilibrium, but an unknown experimental factor could not be ruled out. Because HLA typing was missing for some donors at each locus, association tests included only the typed subset. In a later analysis, HLA-associated TCR beta chains were found to be more clonally expanded and to have lower generation probabilities than equally common non-associated chains. In vitro tests confirmed that three of the cytomegalovirus-associated TCR beta chains recognize cytomegalovirus antigens. An earlier analysis of 587 of the donors showed that most TCR beta V segments appeared in productive rearrangements either about 87% or about 30% of the time, which broadly matched IMGT annotations. Some IMGT-functional V segments, including TRBV6-2 and TRBV6-3, could not be told apart with the 87-base-pair reads, so those segments were excluded. Strong co-occurrence of HLA alleles, especially DR and DQ, made assigning TCR associations to individual alleles difficult. A further reported finding was that TCR beta sequences accurately predicted the HLA-A and HLA-B alleles for most subjects in the first cohort. Most CMV-associated TCR beta chains appeared to be HLA-restricted in a later analysis, and the HLA associations seemed to be driven largely by CMV exposure.

On this clone itself: Its antigen target is currently unknown. Base qualities are missing; no much larger clone stands one base away.

Taken from cysteine to phenylalanine, the CDR3 has 17 residues. Only the CDR3 DNA stays, 51 bases, in frame from base 1. The cohort was made up of approximately 700 healthy bone marrow donors. At the time of sampling, every cohort member was nominally healthy, though immune exposures that went unrecorded were likely present. The donor was CMV seronegative and was included in the group of hundreds of seronegative cohort members. A peripheral blood sample was provided by each donor, and peripheral blood mononuclear cells were used for TCR beta sequencing. Genomic DNA extraction from the blood cell samples was performed with the Qiagen DNeasy Blood Extraction Kit. Libraries were built with the immunoSEQ multiplex PCR assay. For the multiplex PCR, a mixture combining 60 forward primers for TCR Vbeta segments and 13 reverse primers for TCR Jbeta segments was used. The CDR3 region of rearranged TCR beta genes was amplified from genomic DNA with a multiplex PCR assay. Amplified TCR beta libraries were sequenced as 87-base-pair reads on the Illumina HiSeq System. In the authors' own workflow: In a later analysis, 80 million or so unique TCR beta chains were counted across the roughly 610 repertoires, and about 10 million of these chains were shared by at least two donors. A nearest-neighbor algorithm error-corrected the raw reads and collapsed the reads into unique sequences, merging closely related sequences to remove PCR and sequencing errors. CDR3 sequences were aligned to IMGT reference sequences to assign V, D and J gene segments. Each retained sequence needed at least a six-nucleotide match to both a V gene segment and a J gene segment. A rearrangement counted as productive if the CDR3 had no stop codons and remained in frame with V and J, and every other rearrangement counted as non-productive. CDR3 was defined by IMGT convention, running from the second conserved V-encoded cysteine to the conserved J-encoded phenylalanine. In an earlier analysis of around 540 of the donors, sequences lacking an unambiguous match to a single V gene segment were excluded. In an earlier analysis of 500 to 750 of the donors, V segments were called functional above 56.7% productive rearrangements and were called segregating when the between-donor standard deviation exceeded 5%. A statistical classification framework was built to diagnose cytomegalovirus status from the catalog of TCR beta chain sequences. V and J gene assignment, in a later analysis, came from comparing TCR nucleotide sequences with IMGT/GENE-DB human TR gene sequences. Using the TCRdist pipeline, a later analysis assigned CDR3 sequences along with most-parsimonious VDJ recombination scenarios. A later analysis defined each TCR beta chain by its CDR3 amino acid sequence plus V-gene family, and excluded reads lacking a unique V-gene family. A later analysis removed 592 highly shared, low-generation-probability nucleotide sequences to deal with suspected cross-contamination and a sequencing artifact. A later analysis calculated a clonal expansion index for each public chain from normalized within-repertoire ranks of inferred template counts. In a later analysis, generation probabilities were computed with a VDJ recombination model fitted to out-of-frame rearrangements, and the resulting probabilities were checked against IGoR. Hypergeometric tests were used in a later analysis to score TCR-TCR, TCR-HLA and TCR-CMV co-occurrence, with a repertoire-size bias correction applied to the TCR pairs. A later analysis estimated false discovery rates by permuting HLA or CMV assignments 20 times. In a later analysis, co-occurring TCRs were grouped with DBSCAN, and TCRdist sequence similarity was added when clustering was performed within HLA-allele-positive subsets. Co-occurrence clustering excluded repertoires with fewer than 30,000 or more than 120,000 public chains, plus five with anomalous nucleotide sharing. Drawn from immuneACCESS, this table holds only the in-frame rearrangements with V and J called that TCRdb kept. Clones are partly lost; checked studies trace under half to an unresolved V gene and leave the rest unexplained. The DNA gave D and trimming, while V, J and clone size come from that table. Within this sample are 150,000 or so clones, with over 60% of them counted one time only. The top ten hold 1.5% to 2% of the sample.

This receptor was obtained from a woman aged 30 to 39 in good health and CMV-seronegative. Sequenced: PBMCs. Recombination joined TRBV12-2 with TRBJ2-1; the table's D call, TRBD2, was not checked against the DNA. TRBV12-2 is assigned pseudogene status. The sequence in DNA is TGTGCAAGTCGCTTAGAGGATTGTAGGGACTCCGGCAATGAGCAGTTCTTC. Its amino acids are CASRLEDCRDSGNEQFF.